The TCR beta chain under discussion was sequenced for a study of tumor and adjacent non-tumor tissue in lung cancer. As for the study in general: Patients comprised about eleven adenocarcinoma, 2 squamous cell carcinoma and 1 small cell lung cancer.

With regard to this clonotype: At one boundary the junction diverges from the germline segment, which might be a read error.

RNA was extracted from bulk tissue without any cell sorting. A modified ARM-PCR protocol with three rounds of nested PCR amplified TCRbeta. TCRdb redid the calling of the multiplex PCR reads with MiXCR, one entry per CDR3 protein. The sample carries about 78,000 distinct CDR3 sequences, over 80% recorded once. Sample: lung tumor tissue. This sequence originates from a woman in her fifties or sixties with non-small cell lung cancer.

CDR3: CNARGNVGGEETQYF. The CDR3, as DNA: TGCAATGCTAGAGGCAACGTAGGGGGGGAAGAGACACAGTACTTC. The rearrangement links TRBV20-1 to TRBJ2-5, with D maybe TRBD2 (7 bases). Germline-derived CDR1 and CDR2 are DFQATT and SNEGSKA (reference sequence). The CDR3 runs 15 residues.